This TCR beta chain was profiled in a study of cytomegalovirus exposure and HLA in healthy donors. Whole-study findings and limits: Most CMV-associated TCR beta chains appeared HLA-restricted in a later analysis.

The CDR3 contains 13 residues. Germline assignment: CDR1 SEHNR and CDR2 FQNEAQ (reference sequence). Deletions cut 5 bases from V and 4 bases from J, with 10 bases between. There are a few counts of this clone. No antigen is known for it. Primers for the PCR totalled 60 Vbeta and 13 Jbeta. Libraries were prepared by immunoSEQ multiplex PCR; TCRdb keeps only in-frame clonotypes and omits some of them. The sample holds 60,000 to 100,000 clones; around 79% are singletons and the top ten take roughly 1.5%. What was sequenced was PBMCs. This TCR was sampled from a man aged 35-49 years in good health and CMV-seronegative. V gene TRBV7-9 combines with J gene TRBJ2-3; D gene unclear. The CDR3 DNA is TGTGCCAGCAGCCTACTCGCGGCAGATACGCAGTATTTT. Its translation: CASSLLAADTQYF.